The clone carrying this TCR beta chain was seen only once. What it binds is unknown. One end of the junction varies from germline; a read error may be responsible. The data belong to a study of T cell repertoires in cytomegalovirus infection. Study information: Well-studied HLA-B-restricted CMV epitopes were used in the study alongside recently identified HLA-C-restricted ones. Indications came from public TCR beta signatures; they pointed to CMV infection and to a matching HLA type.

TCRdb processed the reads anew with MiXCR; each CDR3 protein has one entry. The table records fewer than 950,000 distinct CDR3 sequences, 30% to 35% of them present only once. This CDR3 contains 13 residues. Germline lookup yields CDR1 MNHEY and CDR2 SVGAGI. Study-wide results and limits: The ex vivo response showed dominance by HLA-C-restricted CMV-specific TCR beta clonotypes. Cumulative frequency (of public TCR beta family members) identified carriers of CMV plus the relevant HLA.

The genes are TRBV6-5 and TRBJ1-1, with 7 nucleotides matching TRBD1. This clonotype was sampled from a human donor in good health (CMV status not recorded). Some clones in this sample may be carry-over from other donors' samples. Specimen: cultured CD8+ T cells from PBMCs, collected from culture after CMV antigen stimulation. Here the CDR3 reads CASSSTGATVAFF. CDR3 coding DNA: TGTGCCAGCAGTTCTACAGGGGCCACTGTAGCTTTCTTT.